This T cell receptor beta chain was identified in a study of shared clonotypes between healthy human individuals. CDR1 is MDHEN, CDR2 SYDVKM, per germline. CDR3 length equals 13 residues. Trimming removed 3 bases at V and 8 bases at J, with 11 bases between. Some clones are missing from TCRdb's copy, which holds only in-frame ones; the method was immunoSEQ multiplex PCR. This table has about 2 million clones, approximately 94% appearing once. As defined, naive CD8 cells were CD45RO-negative and positively selected for CCR7, with terminally differentiated effector memory CD45RA+ cells excluded. Sequencing input: naive CD8+ T cells sorted from blood. The TCR comes from a man aged 18 to 29 in good health. The chain links TRBV28 to TRBJ1-3; D unresolved. The chain's CDR3 is CASSLTRRDTIYF. CDR3 bases: TGTGCCAGCAGTTTGACTCGCCGAGACACCATATATTTT.